The 30 T cell receptor beta chains below come from one sample, sequenced in a study of T cell changes during pregnancy in multiple sclerosis. TCRdb's table, derived via immunoSEQ multiplex PCR, lists solely in-frame clones and lacks some. The sample contains tens of thousands of clones, roughly 89% of which appear only once. The specimen was CD4+ T cells from peripheral blood mononuclear cells, collected in the first trimester of pregnancy. The origin of the receptors is a female donor in good health, enrolled as a control in a pregnancy study.

The J gene is TRBJ2-5, the V gene TRBV19; 11 bases line up with TRBD2. From germline, CDR1 is LNHDA and CDR2 SQIVND (reference sequence). V shed 5 bases and J 6 bases; nucleotides not matched to a gene: 11. The CDR3 has 16 residues. As DNA, the CDR3 is TGTGCCAGTAGTCCAGACCCGGGACTAGCGGTAAAGACCCAGTACTTC. The encoded protein is CASSPDPGLAVKTQYF.

This chain connects TRBV28 to TRBJ2-7; D is perhaps TRBD2 (7 bases). This CDR3 contains 14 residues. Germline lookup yields CDR1 MDHEN and CDR2 SYDVKM. Trimming took 6 bases from V and 4 from J, leaving 16 bases between them. CDR3 coding DNA: TGTGCCAGCAGCCAGTCGAGGGGGGGATACGAGCAGTACTTC. It is translated as CASSQSRGGYEQYF.

The chain carries TRBV29-1 and TRBJ2-3, with 7 bases that match TRBD1. The V gene's germline CDR1 is SQVTM and CDR2 ANQGSEA. The CDR3 length is 14 residues. The J segment lost 2 bases and the V segment lost 7 bases, leaving 9 bases of the junction unmatched. The CDR3 DNA reads TGCAGCGCTACACAGGGGCCCAACACAGATACGCAGTATTTT. Translated: CSATQGPNTDTQYF.

The chain links TRBV5-1 to TRBJ2-6, with a tentative D call TRBD2 (7 bases). The CDR3 is made up of 18 amino acids. Germline assignment: CDR1 SGHRS and CDR2 YFSETQ. The V gene lost 1 base and the J gene lost 0 bases, with 14 bases spanning the gap. The CDR3 DNA is TGCGCCAGCAGCTTGTTAGGCGGGGGCCTCTCTGGGGCCAACGTCCTGACTTTC. Translated: CASSLLGGGLSGANVLTF.

The V gene is TRBV5-1, the J gene TRBJ1-1; D may be TRBD1 (6 bases). The CDR3 covers 17 residues. Germline V CDR1 and CDR2: SGHRS, YFSETQ. V was clipped by 2 bases and J by 0 bases, with 17 bases between them. DNA of the CDR3: TGCGCCAGCAGCTTCGGGGGGGCCGGCCACATGAACACTGAAGCTTTCTTT. Encoded protein: CASSFGGAGHMNTEAFF.

This clone was observed once. V is TRBV6-1 and J is TRBJ1-2; the match to TRBD1 covers 7 bases. The germline V gene has CDR1 MNHNS and CDR2 SASEGT. The CDR3 runs 14 residues. The trim removed 6 bases at V and 6 bases at J, leaving 10 bases unmatched. The CDR3 DNA reads as TGTGCCAGCAGAGAACCGGGACAGAACGATGGCTACACCTTC. Amino acids: CASREPGQNDGYTF.

The rearrangement joins TRBV25-1 to TRBJ1-4; TRBD1 agrees at 7 bases. In germline, CDR1 is MGHDK, CDR2 SYGVNS. This CDR3 contains 13 residues. The V gene end was trimmed by 6 bases and the J gene end by 5 bases; junction bases not matched to a gene: 3. The DNA of the CDR3 is TGTGCCAGCAGACGACAGGGAAATGAAAAACTGTTTTTT. It specifies CASRRQGNEKLFF.

V gene TRBV7-2 combines with J gene TRBJ2-5, with TRBD2 as a possible D gene (6 bases). This CDR3 spans 13 amino acids. Trimming pared 1 base from V and 5 bases from J, leaving 8 bases between. CDR1 is SGHTA and CDR2 is FQGNSA in the germline V gene. CDR3 sequence reads: CASSLGGRETQYF. CDR3 DNA sequence: TGTGCCAGCAGCTTAGGGGGGAGGGAGACCCAGTACTTC.

V gene TRBV29-1 combines with J gene TRBJ2-7, with 7 bases matching TRBD1. Germline loops: CDR1 SQVTM, CDR2 ANQGSEA. This CDR3 is built from 14 residues. Trimming cost V 6 bases and J 5 bases; bases outside gene matches: 13. Here the CDR3 reads CSVMNRGSLDEQYF. The CDR3 nucleotides read TGCAGCGTGATGAACAGGGGAAGCCTCGACGAGCAGTACTTC.

The chain carries TRBV2 and TRBJ2-3; D remains unclear. The CDR3 is 15 residues long. V was trimmed by 2 bases and J by 2 bases, leaving 11 bases between them. Germline values: CDR1 SNHLY, CDR2 FYNNEI. CDR3 in DNA: TGTGCCAGCAGTGAAAACAGCCTCCCCACAGATACGCAGTATTTT. This codes for CASSENSLPTDTQYF.

The CDR3 DNA follows: TGTGCCAGCAGCACCCGACATCCTCTCACCTCCTATAATTCACCCCTCCACTTT. Its translation: CASSTRHPLTSYNSPLHF. The chain uses TRBV21-1 and TRBJ1-6; TRBD1 is the table's D call and was not checked against the DNA. TRBV21-1 is an annotated pseudogene. The CDR3 has 18 residues.

The V gene is TRBV28, the J gene TRBJ2-7, with D hard to call. The V and J ends lost 2 bases and 2 bases respectively, with 10 bases between them. The V gene's germline CDR1 is MDHEN and CDR2 SYDVKM. The CDR3 is 14 amino acids. CDR3 protein: CASSLGWAPYEQYF. DNA for the CDR3: TGTGCCAGCAGTTTAGGATGGGCCCCCTACGAGCAGTACTTC.

This clone was detected once. The chain employs TRBV5-1 and TRBJ2-6, with 7 bases fitting TRBD1. Germline V gene sequence: CDR1 SGHRS, CDR2 YFSETQ. Losses at the gene ends were 0 bases for V and 2 bases for J; bases not matched to a gene: 5. This CDR3 has 17 residues. The CDR3: CASSLEQGETGANVLTF. In nucleotides, the CDR3 is TGCGCCAGCAGCTTGGAGCAGGGGGAAACTGGGGCCAACGTCCTGACTTTC.

The chain uses TRBV5-6 and TRBJ2-7; TRBD1 aligns across 7 bases. The length of the CDR3 is 16 residues. J lost 5 bases, V lost 4 bases, and 15 bases had no gene match. Germline-derived CDR1 and CDR2 are SGHDT and YYEEEE. The CDR3: CASSTLTGRLSDEQYF. Here the CDR3 DNA reads TGTGCCAGCAGCACGTTGACAGGGCGGTTATCGGACGAGCAGTACTTC.

The J gene is TRBJ2-2, the V gene TRBV7-2; 10 nucleotides agree with TRBD1. V lost 5 bases and J lost 4; bases outside the gene matches: 7. The germline gives CDR1 SGHTA, CDR2 FQGNSA. The CDR3 contains 16 residues. The CDR3 DNA reads TGTGCCAGCAGCCAAAGACAGGGGGCAGGCACCGGGGAGCTGTTTTTT. Translating it yields CASSQRQGAGTGELFF.

V and J are TRBV28 and TRBJ2-1; 8 bases fit TRBD1. The trim removed 5 bases at V and 4 bases at J, leaving 7 bases unmatched. This CDR3 is 15 amino acids long. CDR1 and CDR2 (germline): MDHEN, SYDVKM. As DNA, the CDR3 is TGTGCCAGCAGTCCCGCCGGGACAGGATACAATGAGCAGTTCTTC. It yields the protein CASSPAGTGYNEQFF. The entire variable domain, with the rest obtained from reference TRBV28 and TRBJ2-1, is as follows: DVKVTQSSRYLVKRTGEKVFLECVQDMDHENMFWYRQDPGLGLRLIYFSYDVKMKEKGDIPEGYSVSREKKERFSLILESASTNQTSMYLCASSPAGTGYNEQFFGPGTRLTVL.

This sequence joins TRBV29-1 and TRBJ1-5, with 7 bases fitting TRBD1. This CDR3 contains 14 residues. J was trimmed by 0 bases and V by 7 bases; bases with no gene match: 6. The V gene's germline CDR1 is SQVTM and CDR2 ANQGSEA. Here the CDR3 DNA reads TGCAGCGCGACCGACAGGGCTAGCAATCAGCCCCAGCATTTT. Protein sequence: CSATDRASNQPQHF.

The CDR3 DNA follows: TGTGCCAGCAGCCCAACCGGGACAGGGGCACAGCCCCAGCATTTT. Protein product: CASSPTGTGAQPQHF. The chain has TRBV7-2 and TRBJ1-5, with 10 positions matching TRBD1. The CDR3 is 15 amino acids. With V trimmed by 5 bases and J by 7 bases, 8 bases remained unmatched. Germline CDR1 reads SGHTA; CDR2 reads FQGNSA.

V is TRBV2 and J is TRBJ2-1; 8 bases map to TRBD2. V trimming: 7 bases; J trimming: 6 bases; junction bases outside the gene matches: 2. CDR1 is SNHLY, CDR2 FYNNEI, per germline. The CDR3 loop spans 12 amino acids. Here the CDR3 reads CASMGLVNEQFF. The CDR3 nucleotides read TGTGCCAGCATGGGACTAGTCAATGAGCAGTTCTTC.

The chain joins TRBV5-1 to TRBJ1-2; D is undetermined. Germline values: CDR1 SGHRS, CDR2 YFSETQ. This CDR3 is built from 14 residues. V lost 2 bases and J lost 3, with 11 bases in between. The CDR3 is CASSLGRPHYGYTF. The CDR3 region has the DNA TGCGCCAGCAGCTTAGGCAGGCCCCACTATGGCTACACCTTC.

The CDR3 nucleotides read TGCGCCAGCAGTGACGACCGGGCGGACAGGATCCTTAACTCCTACGAGCAGTACTTC. This codes for CASSDDRADRILNSYEQYF. This chain connects TRBV10-1 to TRBJ2-7; 7 nucleotides match TRBD1. J lost 0 bases, V lost 3 bases, and 17 bases had no gene match. CDR1 WNHNN and CDR2 SYGVQD come from the germline V gene (reference sequence). CDR3 length: 19 residues.

The rearrangement uses TRBV4-1 and TRBJ2-7, with D unclear. Germline CDR1 reads MGHRA; CDR2 reads YSYEKL. V lost 1 base and J lost 4, with 8 bases in between. This CDR3 contains 13 residues. In DNA, the CDR3 is TGCGCCAGCAGCCAAGGAGGTGGTTACGAGCAGTACTTC. Its translation is CASSQGGGYEQYF.

The chain carries TRBV11-3 and TRBJ1-2; TRBD1 matches 7 bases. The CDR3 has 13 residues. Trimming cost V 3 bases and J 7 bases; bases outside gene matches: 5. Looked up from germline, CDR1 is SGHNT and CDR2 is YENEEA. CDR3 protein: CASSFQGGSGYTF. The CDR3 bases are TGTGCCAGCAGCTTTCAAGGGGGCTCTGGCTACACCTTC.

The table lists this clone with a count of one. V is TRBV21-1 and J is TRBJ1-5; the table names TRBD1, a call not compared with the DNA. TRBV21-1 is tagged as a pseudogene. The CDR3 is 14 residues long. CDR3 in amino acids: CASSTDRRNQPQHF. CDR3 sequence (DNA): TGTGCCAGCAGCACCGACAGGAGAAATCAGCCCCAGCATTTT.

This clone was observed a few times. The chain recombines TRBV7-9 with TRBJ1-1; weak D call: TRBD1 (6 bases). V shed 1 base and J shed 1 base, with 7 bases lying between them. This CDR3 has 14 amino acids. Germline V lookup: CDR1 SEHNR, CDR2 FQNEAQ (reference sequence). The CDR3 DNA sequence: TGTGCCAGCAGCTTAGGAGGGGGGAACACTGAAGCTTTCTTT. Its translation: CASSLGGGNTEAFF.

The chain links TRBV19 to TRBJ2-7, with 8 bases that match TRBD1. The CDR3 extends over 14 amino acids. With 5 bases clipped from V and 0 bases from J, the junction kept 3 bases outside the gene matches. Germline V CDR1 and CDR2: LNHDA, SQIVND (reference sequence). The CDR3 loop is CASSRQGPSYEQYF. The CDR3 DNA follows: TGTGCCAGTAGTCGACAGGGGCCCTCCTACGAGCAGTACTTC.

This clone appeared once. This chain joins TRBV28 and TRBJ2-7; D remains unclear. The germline gives CDR1 MDHEN, CDR2 SYDVKM. Trimming removed 3 bases from V and 1 base from J, with 19 bases in between. The CDR3 sequence is 17 residues long. Here the CDR3 DNA reads TGTGCCAGCAGTTTTATCTTGGGTAGCCAAATGTCCTACGAGCAGTACTTC. Translating it yields CASSFILGSQMSYEQYF.

This rearrangement joins TRBV5-4 to TRBJ2-3; no clear D gene. The CDR3 totals 13 residues. Germline CDR1 and CDR2: SGHNT and YYREEE (reference sequence). The V gene lost 0 bases and the J gene lost 2 bases, with 4 bases spanning the gap. The CDR3 region is CASSLVVTDTQYF. The CDR3 bases are TGTGCCAGCAGCTTGGTCGTCACAGATACGCAGTATTTT. Combining the CDR3 with reference TRBV5-4 and TRBJ2-3 gives the whole variable domain ETGVTQSPTHLIKTRGQQVTLRCSSQSGHNTVSWYQQALGQGPQFIFQYYREEENGRGNFPPRFSGLQFPNYSSELNVNALELDDSALYLCASSLVVTDTQYFGPGTRLTVL.

The chain is built from TRBV10-2 and TRBJ1-2; D might be TRBD1 (5 bases). The V and J ends lost 2 bases and 6 bases respectively, with 10 bases between them. Germline V CDR1 and CDR2: WSHSY, SAAADI. The CDR3 runs to 13 residues. For the CDR3, the DNA is TGCGCCAGCAGTGAGCCGCGGGGGGATGGCTACACCTTC. Protein: CASSEPRGDGYTF.

V gene TRBV18 combines with J gene TRBJ2-3; possible D gene TRBD1, 5 bases. The CDR3 extends over 13 amino acids. CDR1 KGHSH and CDR2 LQKENI come from the germline V gene. V was cut by 8 bases and J by 2 bases, with 11 bases left in between. The chain's CDR3 is CASHRYHTDTQYF. In nucleotides, the CDR3 is TGTGCCAGCCACAGGTATCACACAGATACGCAGTATTTT.